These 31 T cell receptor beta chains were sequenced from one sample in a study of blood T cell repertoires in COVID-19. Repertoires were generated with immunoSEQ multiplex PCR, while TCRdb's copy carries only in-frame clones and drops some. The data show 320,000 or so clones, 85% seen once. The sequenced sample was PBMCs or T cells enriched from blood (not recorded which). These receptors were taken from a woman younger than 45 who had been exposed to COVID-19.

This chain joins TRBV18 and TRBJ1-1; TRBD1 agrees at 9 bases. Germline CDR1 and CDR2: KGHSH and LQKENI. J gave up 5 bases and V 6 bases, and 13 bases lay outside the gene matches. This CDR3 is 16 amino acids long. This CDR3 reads CASSTVIGTGKTEAFF. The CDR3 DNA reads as TGTGCCAGCTCCACTGTAATTGGGACAGGGAAAACTGAAGCTTTCTTT.

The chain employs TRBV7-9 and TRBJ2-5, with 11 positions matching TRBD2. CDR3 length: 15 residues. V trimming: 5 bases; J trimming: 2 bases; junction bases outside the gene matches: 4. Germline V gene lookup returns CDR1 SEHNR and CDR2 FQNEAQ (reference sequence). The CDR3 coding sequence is TGTGCCAGCAGCATCGGGACTAGCGGACAAGAGACCCAGTACTTC. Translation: CASSIGTSGQETQYF.

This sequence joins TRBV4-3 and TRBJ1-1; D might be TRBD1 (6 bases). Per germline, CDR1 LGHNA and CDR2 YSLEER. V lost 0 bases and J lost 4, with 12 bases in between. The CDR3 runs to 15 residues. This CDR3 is CASSQDRATGTEAFF. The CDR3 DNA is TGCGCCAGCAGCCAAGATAGAGCGACAGGCACTGAAGCTTTCTTT.

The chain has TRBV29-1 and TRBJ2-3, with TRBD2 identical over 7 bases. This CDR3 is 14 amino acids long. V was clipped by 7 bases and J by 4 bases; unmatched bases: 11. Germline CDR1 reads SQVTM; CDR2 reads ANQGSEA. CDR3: CSAGTSAIPDTQYF. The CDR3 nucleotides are TGCAGCGCCGGTACTAGCGCGATTCCAGATACGCAGTATTTT.

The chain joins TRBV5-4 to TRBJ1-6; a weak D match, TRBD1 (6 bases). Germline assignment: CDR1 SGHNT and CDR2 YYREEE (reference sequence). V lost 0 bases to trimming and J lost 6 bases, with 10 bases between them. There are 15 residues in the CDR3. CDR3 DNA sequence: TGTGCCAGCAGCTTGGTGGACAGCGGTAATTCACCCCTCCACTTT. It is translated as CASSLVDSGNSPLHF.

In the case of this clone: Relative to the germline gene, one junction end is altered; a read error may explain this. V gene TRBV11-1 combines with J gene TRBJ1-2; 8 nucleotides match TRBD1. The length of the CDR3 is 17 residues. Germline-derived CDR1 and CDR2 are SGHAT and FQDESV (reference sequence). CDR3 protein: CASSLASLDRGAYGYTF. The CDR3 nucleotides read TGTGCCAGCAGCCTAGCCTCCCTCGACAGGGGTGCCTATGGCTACACCTTC. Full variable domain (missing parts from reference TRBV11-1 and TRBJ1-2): EAEVAQSPRYKITEKSQAVAFWCDPISGHATLYWYRQILGQGPELLVQFQDESVVDDSQLPKDRFSAERLKGVDSTLKIQPAELGDSAMYLCASSLASLDRGAYGYTFGSGTRLTVV.

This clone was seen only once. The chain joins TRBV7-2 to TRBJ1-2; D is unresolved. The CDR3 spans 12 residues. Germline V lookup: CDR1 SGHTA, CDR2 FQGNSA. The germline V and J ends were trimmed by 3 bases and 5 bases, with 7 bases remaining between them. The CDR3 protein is CASSFKNYGYTF. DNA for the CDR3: TGTGCCAGCAGCTTCAAAAATTATGGCTACACCTTC.

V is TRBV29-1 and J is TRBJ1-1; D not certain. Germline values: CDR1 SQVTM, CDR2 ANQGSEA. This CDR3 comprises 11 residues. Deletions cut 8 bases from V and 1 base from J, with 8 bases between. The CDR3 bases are TGCAGCTCTATCGGGAACACTGAAGCTTTCTTT. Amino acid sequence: CSSIGNTEAFF.

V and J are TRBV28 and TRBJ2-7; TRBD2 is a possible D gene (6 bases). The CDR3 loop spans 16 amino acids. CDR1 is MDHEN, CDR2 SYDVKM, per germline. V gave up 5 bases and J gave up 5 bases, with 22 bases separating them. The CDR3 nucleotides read TGTGCCAGCAGTCCCCCCCGTGTCGGGAGTTTCAACGAGCAGTACTTC. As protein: CASSPPRVGSFNEQYF.

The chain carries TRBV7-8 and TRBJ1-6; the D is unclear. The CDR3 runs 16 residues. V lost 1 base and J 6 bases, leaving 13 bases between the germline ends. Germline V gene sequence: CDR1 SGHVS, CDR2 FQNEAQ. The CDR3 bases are TGTGCCAGCAGCTTAGTAAGACGGACTAGTAATTCACCCCTCCACTTT. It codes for CASSLVRRTSNSPLHF. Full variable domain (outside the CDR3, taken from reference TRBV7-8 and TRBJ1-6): GAGVSQSPRYKVAKRGQDVALRCDPISGHVSLFWYQQALGQGPEFLTYFQNEAQLDKSGLPSDRFFAERPEGSVSTLKIQRTQQEDSAVYLCASSLVRRTSNSPLHFGNGTRLTVT.

DNA for the CDR3: TGTGCCAGCAGCCTAGCGGGGGCTAGCAGGGGGGCTAATGAGCAGTTCTTC. This sequence encodes CASSLAGASRGANEQFF. The chain recombines TRBV9 with TRBJ2-1; 10 bases map to TRBD2. This CDR3 comprises 17 residues. CDR1 is SGDLS and CDR2 is YYNGEE in the germline V gene. Unmatched junction bases numbered 14, after V lost 4 bases and J lost 7 bases.

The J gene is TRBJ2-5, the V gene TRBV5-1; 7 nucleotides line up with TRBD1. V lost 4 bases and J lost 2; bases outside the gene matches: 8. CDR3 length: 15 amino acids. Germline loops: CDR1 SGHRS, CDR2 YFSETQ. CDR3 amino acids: CASSRGQTIQETQYF. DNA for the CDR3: TGCGCCAGCAGCAGGGGACAGACGATTCAAGAGACCCAGTACTTC.

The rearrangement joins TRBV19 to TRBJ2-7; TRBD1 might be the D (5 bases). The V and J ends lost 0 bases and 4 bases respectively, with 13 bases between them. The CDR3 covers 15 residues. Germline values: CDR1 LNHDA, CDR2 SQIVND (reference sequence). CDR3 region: CASSIEDTTSYEQYF. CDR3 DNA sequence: TGTGCCAGTAGTATAGAGGACACGACTTCGTACGAGCAGTACTTC.

As DNA, the CDR3 is TGTGCCTGGAGTGTACTGGACAGGCGGGATGAAAAACTGTTTTTT. This gives the protein CAWSVLDRRDEKLFF. The gene calls are TRBV30 and TRBJ1-4, with 7 bases identical to TRBD1. CDR1 and CDR2 from the germline V gene are GTSNPN and SVGIG (reference sequence). The CDR3 runs 15 residues. Trimming at V came to 0 bases and at J to 6 bases, leaving 7 bases not matched to a gene.

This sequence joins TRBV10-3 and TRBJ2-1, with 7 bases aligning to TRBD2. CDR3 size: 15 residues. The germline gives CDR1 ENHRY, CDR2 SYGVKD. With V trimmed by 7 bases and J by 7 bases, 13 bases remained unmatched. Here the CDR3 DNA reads TGTGCCATCACCCCCCGCCGACTAGCTGGGAATGAGCAGTTCTTC. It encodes CAITPRRLAGNEQFF.

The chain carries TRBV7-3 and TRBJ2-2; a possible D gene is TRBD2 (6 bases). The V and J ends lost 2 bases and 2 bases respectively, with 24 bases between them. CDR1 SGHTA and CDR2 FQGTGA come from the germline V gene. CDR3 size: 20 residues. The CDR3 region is CASSLVPLGWAGRNTGELFF. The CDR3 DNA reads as TGTGCCAGCAGCTTAGTACCTTTGGGTTGGGCGGGAAGAAACACCGGGGAGCTGTTTTTT.

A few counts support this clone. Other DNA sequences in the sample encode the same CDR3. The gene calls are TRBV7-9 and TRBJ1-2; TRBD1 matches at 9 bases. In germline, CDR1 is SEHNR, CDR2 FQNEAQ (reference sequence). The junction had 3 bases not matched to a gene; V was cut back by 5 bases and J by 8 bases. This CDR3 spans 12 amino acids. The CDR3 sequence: CASSPDRGGYTF. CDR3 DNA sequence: TGTGCCAGCAGCCCGGACAGGGGCGGCTACACCTTC.

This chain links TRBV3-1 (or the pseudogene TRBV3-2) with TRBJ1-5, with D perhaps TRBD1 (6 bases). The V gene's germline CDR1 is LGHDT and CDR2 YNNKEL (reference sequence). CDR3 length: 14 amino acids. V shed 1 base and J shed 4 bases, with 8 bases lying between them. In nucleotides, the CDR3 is TGTGCCAGCAGCCAAGGAGGGGGAAATCAGCCCCAGCATTTT. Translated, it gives CASSQGGGNQPQHF.

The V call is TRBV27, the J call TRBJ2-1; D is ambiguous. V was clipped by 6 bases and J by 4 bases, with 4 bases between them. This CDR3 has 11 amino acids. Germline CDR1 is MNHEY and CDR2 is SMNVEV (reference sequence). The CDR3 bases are TGTGCCAGCAGGGAGTACAATGAGCAGTTCTTC. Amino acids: CASREYNEQFF.

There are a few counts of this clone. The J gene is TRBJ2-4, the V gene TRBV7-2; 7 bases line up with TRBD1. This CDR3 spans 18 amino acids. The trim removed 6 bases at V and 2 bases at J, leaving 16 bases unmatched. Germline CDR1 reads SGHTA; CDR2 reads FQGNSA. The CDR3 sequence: CASSIYMPTQGTKNIQYF. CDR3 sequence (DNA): TGTGCCAGCAGTATATATATGCCAACACAGGGGACCAAAAACATTCAGTACTTC.

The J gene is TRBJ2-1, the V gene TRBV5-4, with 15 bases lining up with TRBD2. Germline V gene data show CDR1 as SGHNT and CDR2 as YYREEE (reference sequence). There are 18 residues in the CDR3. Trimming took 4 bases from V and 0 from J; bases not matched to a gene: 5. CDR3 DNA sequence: TGTGCCAGCAGCCCCGGACTAGCGGGGGGGAGCTCCTACAATGAGCAGTTCTTC. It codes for CASSPGLAGGSSYNEQFF.

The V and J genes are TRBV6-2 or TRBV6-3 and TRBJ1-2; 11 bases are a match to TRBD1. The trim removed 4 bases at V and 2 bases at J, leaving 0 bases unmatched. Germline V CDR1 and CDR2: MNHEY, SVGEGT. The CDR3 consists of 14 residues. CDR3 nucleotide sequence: TGTGCCAGCAGTTGGACAGGGGGCAACTATGGCTACACCTTC. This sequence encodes CASSWTGGNYGYTF.

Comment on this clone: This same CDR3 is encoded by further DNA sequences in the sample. CDR3 DNA sequence: TGTGCCAGCAGCTTCGTCAGGGGTTCGGGGTATGGCTACACCTTC. Translated: CASSFVRGSGYGYTF. The chain is built from TRBV7-2 and TRBJ1-2; perhaps TRBD1 as D (6 bases). V lost 3 bases, J lost 5 bases, and 16 bases lay in between. Germline lookup yields CDR1 SGHTA and CDR2 FQGNSA. The CDR3 sequence is 15 residues long.

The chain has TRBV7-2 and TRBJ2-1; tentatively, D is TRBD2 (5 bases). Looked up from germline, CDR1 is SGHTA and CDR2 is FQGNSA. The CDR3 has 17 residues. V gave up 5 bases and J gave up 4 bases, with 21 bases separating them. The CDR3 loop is CASSVPITASSYNEQFF. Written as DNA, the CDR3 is TGTGCCAGCAGCGTCCCAATTACGGCTAGCTCTTACAATGAGCAGTTCTTC.

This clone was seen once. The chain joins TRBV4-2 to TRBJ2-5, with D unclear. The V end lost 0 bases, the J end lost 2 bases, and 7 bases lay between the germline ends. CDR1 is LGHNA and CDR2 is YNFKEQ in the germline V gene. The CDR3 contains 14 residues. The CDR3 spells CASSQDRKQETQYF. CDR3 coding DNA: TGTGCCAGCAGCCAAGACAGGAAACAAGAGACCCAGTACTTC.

The CDR3 is CASRPSGGSYNEQFF. CDR3 DNA: TGTGCCAGCAGACCTAGCGGGGGCTCCTACAATGAGCAGTTCTTC. The chain joins TRBV3-1 (or the pseudogene TRBV3-2) to TRBJ2-1; 10 nucleotides line up with TRBD2. Germline trimming cut 6 bases from V and 0 bases from J; bases unmatched to any gene: 2. Germline lookup yields CDR1 LGHDT and CDR2 YNNKEL (reference sequence). This CDR3 has 15 amino acids.

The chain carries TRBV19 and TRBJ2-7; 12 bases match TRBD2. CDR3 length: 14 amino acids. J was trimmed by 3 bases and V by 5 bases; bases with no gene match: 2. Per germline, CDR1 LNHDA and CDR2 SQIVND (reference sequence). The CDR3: CASSGTSGLYEQYF. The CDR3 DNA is TGTGCCAGTAGTGGGACTAGCGGGCTCTACGAGCAGTACTTC.

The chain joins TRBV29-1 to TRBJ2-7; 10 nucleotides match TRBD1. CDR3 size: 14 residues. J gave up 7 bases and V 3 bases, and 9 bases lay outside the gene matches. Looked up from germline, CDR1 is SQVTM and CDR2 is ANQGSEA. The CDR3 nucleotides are TGCAGCGTTGATGGCGACAGGGGGCTAAGAGAGCAGTACTTC. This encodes CSVDGDRGLREQYF.

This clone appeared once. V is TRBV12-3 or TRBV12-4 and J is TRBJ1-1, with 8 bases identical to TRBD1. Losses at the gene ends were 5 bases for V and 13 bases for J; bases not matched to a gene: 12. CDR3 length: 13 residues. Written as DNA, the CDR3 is TGTGCCAGCAGTCCAAGGTCAGGGGGCAGGGGTTTCTTT. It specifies CASSPRSGGRGFF.

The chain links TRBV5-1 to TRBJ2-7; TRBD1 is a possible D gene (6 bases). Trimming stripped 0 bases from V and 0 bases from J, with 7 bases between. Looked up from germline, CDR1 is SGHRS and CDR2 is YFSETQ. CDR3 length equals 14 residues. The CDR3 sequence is CASSLGTASYEQYF. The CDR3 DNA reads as TGCGCCAGCAGCTTGGGGACAGCCTCCTACGAGCAGTACTTC. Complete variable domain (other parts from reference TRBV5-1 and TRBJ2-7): KAGVTQTPRYLIKTRGQQVTLSCSPISGHRSVSWYQQTPGQGLQFLFEYFSETQRNKGNFPGRFSGRQFSNSRSEMNVSTLELGDSALYLCASSLGTASYEQYFGPGTRLTVT.

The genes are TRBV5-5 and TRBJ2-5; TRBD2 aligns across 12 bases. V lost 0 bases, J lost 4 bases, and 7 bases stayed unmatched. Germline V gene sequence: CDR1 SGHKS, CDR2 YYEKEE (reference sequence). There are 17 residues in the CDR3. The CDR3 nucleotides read TGTGCCAGCAGCTTGGGTCTAGCGGGAGGGGTGGGAGAGACCCAGTACTTC. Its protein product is CASSLGLAGGVGETQYF.